This TCR beta chain emerged from a study of OX40 agonist ivuxolimab in advanced cancers. Study information: Every 2 weeks, ivuxolimab was infused into the patients intravenously at between 0.01 and 10 mg/kg.

A remark on this clone: Its antigen is not identified.

Measured with immunoSEQ multiplex PCR; TCRdb has only the in-frame clones, and not every one. Among approximately 49,000 clones listed, about 81% were seen once. People who had autoimmune disease history or systemic immunosuppression were excluded. Study-wide results and caveats: Certain nonresponders additionally had low normalized T-cell clonal expansion. More expanded clones were found, on average, in CD8+ than in CD4+ T cells.

From germline, CDR1 is MNHNY and CDR2 SVGAGI (reference sequence). The CDR3 covers 13 residues. Trimming removed 7 bases at V and 5 bases at J, with 11 bases between. The sequence derives from an adult with an advanced solid tumor such as melanoma, head and neck, liver or kidney cancer. The specimen comprised CD4+ or CD8+ T cells sorted from blood, sampled in a trial of the OX40 agonist ivuxolimab. The chain employs TRBV6-6 and TRBJ1-4; possibly TRBD1 for D (5 bases). CDR3 sequence: CASTQGANEKLFF. The CDR3 bases are TGTGCCAGCACGCAGGGAGCGAATGAAAAACTGTTTTTT.